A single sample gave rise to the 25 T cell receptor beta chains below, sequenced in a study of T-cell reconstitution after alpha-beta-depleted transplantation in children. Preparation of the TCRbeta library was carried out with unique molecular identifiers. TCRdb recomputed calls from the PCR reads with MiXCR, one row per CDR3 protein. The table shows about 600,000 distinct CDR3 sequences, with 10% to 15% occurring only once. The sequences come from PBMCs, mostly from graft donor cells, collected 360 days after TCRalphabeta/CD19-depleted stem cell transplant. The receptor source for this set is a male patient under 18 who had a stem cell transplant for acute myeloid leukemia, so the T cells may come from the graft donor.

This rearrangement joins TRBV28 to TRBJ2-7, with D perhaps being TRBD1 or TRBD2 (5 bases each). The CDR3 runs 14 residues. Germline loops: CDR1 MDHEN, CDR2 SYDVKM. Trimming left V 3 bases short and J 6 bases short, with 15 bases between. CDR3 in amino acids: CASSFGAPNAEQYF. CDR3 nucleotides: TGTGCCAGCAGTTTCGGGGCCCCGAACGCCGAGCAGTACTTC.

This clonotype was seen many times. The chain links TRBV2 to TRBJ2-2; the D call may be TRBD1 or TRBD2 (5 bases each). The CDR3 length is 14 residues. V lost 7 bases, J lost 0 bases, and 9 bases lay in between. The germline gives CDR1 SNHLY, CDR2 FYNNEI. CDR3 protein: CASNGGANTGELFF. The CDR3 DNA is TGTGCCAGCAATGGGGGAGCGAACACCGGGGAGCTGTTTTTT. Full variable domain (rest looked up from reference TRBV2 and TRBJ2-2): EPEVTQTPSHQVTQMGQEVILRCVPISNHLYFYWYRQILGQKVEFLVSFYNNEISEKSEIFDDQFSVERPDGSNFTLKIRSTKLEDSAMYFCASNGGANTGELFFGEGSRLTVL.

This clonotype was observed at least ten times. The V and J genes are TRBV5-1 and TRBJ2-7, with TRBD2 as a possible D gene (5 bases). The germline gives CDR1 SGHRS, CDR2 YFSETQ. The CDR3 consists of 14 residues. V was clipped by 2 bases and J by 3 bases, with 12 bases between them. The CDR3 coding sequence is TGCGCCAGCAGCTTACAGCACGACTACTACGAGCAGTACTTC. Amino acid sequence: CASSLQHDYYEQYF. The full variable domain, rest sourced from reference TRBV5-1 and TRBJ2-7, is KAGVTQTPRYLIKTRGQQVTLSCSPISGHRSVSWYQQTPGQGLQFLFEYFSETQRNKGNFPGRFSGRQFSNSRSEMNVSTLELGDSALYLCASSLQHDYYEQYFGPGTRLTVT.

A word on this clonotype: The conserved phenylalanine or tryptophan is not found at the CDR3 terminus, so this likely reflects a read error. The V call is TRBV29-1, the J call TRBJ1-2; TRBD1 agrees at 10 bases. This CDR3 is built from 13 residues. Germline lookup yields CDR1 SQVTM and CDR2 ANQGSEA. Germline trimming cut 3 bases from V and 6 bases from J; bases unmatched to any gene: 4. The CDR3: CSVEGQGSHGYTS. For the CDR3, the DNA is TGCAGCGTTGAGGGACAGGGGTCCCATGGCTACACCTCC.

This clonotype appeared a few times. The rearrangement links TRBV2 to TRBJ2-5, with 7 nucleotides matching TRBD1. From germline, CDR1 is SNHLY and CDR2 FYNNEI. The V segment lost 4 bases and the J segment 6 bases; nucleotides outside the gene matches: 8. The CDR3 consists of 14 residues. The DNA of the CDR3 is TGTGCCAGCAGTGGATCCAGGGGGAGCAAGACCCAGTACTTC. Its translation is CASSGSRGSKTQYF.

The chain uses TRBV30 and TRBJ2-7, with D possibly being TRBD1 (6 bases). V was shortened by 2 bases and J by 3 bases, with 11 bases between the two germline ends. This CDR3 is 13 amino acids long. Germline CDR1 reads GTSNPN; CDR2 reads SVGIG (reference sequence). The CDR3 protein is CAWSNREGYEQYF. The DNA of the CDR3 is TGTGCCTGGAGTAACAGGGAAGGCTACGAGCAGTACTTC.

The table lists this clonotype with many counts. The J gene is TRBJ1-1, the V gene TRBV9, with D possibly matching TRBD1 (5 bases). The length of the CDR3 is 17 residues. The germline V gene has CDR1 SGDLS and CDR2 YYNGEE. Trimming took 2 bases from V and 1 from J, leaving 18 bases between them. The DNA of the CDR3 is TGTGCCAGCAGCGTCGGTGCTTCCAGGACATGGAACACTGAAGCTTTCTTT. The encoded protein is CASSVGASRTWNTEAFF.

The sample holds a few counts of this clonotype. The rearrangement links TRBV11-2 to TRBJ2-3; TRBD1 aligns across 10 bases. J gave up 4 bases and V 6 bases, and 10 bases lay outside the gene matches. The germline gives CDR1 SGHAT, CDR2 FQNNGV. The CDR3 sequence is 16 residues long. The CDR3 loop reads CASSQKTGGEADTQYF. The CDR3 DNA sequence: TGTGCCAGCAGTCAAAAGACAGGGGGCGAAGCAGATACGCAGTATTTT. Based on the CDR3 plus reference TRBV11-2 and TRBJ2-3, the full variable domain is EAGVAQSPRYKIIEKRQSVAFWCNPISGHATLYWYQQILGQGPKLLIQFQNNGVVDDSQLPKDRFSAERLKGVDSTLKIQPAKLEDSAVYLCASSQKTGGEADTQYFGPGTRLTVL.

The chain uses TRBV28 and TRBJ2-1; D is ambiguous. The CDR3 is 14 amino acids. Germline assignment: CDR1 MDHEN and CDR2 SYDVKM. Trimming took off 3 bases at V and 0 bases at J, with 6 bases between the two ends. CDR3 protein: CASSLLSSYNEQFF. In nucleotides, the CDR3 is TGTGCCAGCAGTTTGCTCAGCTCCTACAATGAGCAGTTCTTC.

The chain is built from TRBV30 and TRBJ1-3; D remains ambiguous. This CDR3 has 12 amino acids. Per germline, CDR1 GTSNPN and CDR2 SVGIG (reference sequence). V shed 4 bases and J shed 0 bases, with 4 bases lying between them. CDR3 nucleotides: TGTGCCTGGACAGGCTCTGGAAACACCATATATTTT. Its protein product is CAWTGSGNTIYF.

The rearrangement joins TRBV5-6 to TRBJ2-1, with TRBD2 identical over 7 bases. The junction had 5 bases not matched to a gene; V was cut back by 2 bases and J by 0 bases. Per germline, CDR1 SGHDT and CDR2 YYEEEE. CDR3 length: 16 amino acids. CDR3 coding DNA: TGTGCCAGCAGCTTTGGGCTAGCGGTCTCCTACAATGAGCAGTTCTTC. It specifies CASSFGLAVSYNEQFF.

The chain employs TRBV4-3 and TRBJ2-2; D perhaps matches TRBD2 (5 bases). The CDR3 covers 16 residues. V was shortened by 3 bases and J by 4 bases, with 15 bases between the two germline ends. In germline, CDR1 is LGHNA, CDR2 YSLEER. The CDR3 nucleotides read TGCGCCAGCAGCCACCCCGAAGGGAGCGGCACCGGGGAGCTGTTTTTT. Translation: CASSHPEGSGTGELFF.

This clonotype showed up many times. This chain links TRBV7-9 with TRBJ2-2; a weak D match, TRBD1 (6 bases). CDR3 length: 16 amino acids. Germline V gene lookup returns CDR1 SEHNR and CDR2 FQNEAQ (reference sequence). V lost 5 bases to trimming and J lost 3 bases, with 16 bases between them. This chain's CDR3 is CASSLLTTGHTGELFF. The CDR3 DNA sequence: TGTGCCAGCAGCCTCCTGACAACAGGGCACACCGGGGAGCTGTTTTTT.

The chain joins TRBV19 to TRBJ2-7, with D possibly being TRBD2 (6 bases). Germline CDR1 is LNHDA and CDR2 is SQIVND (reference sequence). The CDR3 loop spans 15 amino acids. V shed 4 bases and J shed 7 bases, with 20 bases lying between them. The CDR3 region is CASSTPGLPIGEQYF. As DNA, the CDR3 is TGTGCCAGTAGTACGCCGGGACTTCCTATCGGGGAGCAGTACTTC.

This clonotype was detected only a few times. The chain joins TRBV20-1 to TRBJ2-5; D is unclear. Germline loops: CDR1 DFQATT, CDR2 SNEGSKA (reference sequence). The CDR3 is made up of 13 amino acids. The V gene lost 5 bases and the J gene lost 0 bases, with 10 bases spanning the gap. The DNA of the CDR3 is TGCAGTGCTCAGAGTTGGGACCAAGAGACCCAGTACTTC. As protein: CSAQSWDQETQYF.

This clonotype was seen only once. For the CDR3, the DNA is TGTGCCAGCAGCCGAGGGACTAGCGGTATCGATGAGCAGTTCTTC. This sequence encodes CASSRGTSGIDEQFF. The J gene is TRBJ2-1, the V gene TRBV7-2; 11 positions agree with TRBD2. This CDR3 has 15 residues. The V gene end was trimmed by 5 bases and the J gene end by 8 bases; junction bases not matched to a gene: 8. Germline values: CDR1 SGHTA, CDR2 FQGNSA.

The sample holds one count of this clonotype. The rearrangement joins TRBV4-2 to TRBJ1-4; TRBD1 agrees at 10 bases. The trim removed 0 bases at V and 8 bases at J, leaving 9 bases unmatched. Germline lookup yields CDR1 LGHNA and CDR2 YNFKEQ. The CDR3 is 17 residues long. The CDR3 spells CASSQDRWDRGREKLFF. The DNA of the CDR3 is TGTGCCAGCAGCCAAGATAGATGGGACAGGGGAAGGGAAAAACTGTTTTTT.

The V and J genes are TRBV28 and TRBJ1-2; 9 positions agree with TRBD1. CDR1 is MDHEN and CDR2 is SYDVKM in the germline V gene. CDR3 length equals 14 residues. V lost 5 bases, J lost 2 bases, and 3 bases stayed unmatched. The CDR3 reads CASSVTGGNYGYTF. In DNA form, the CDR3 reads TGTGCCAGCAGTGTTACAGGGGGCAACTATGGCTACACCTTC.

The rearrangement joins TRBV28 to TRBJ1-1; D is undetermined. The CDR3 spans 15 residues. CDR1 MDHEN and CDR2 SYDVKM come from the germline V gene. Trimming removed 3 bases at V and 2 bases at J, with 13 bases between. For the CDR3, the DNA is TGTGCCAGCAGTTTTGAAGCCGGGCCAAACACTGAAGCTTTCTTT. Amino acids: CASSFEAGPNTEAFF.

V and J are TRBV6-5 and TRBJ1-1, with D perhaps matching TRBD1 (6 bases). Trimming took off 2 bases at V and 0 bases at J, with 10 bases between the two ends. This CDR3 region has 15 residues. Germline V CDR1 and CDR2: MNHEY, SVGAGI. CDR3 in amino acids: CASSYQGRVNTEAFF. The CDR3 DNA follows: TGTGCCAGCAGTTACCAGGGGAGGGTGAACACTGAAGCTTTCTTT.

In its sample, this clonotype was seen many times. CDR3 DNA sequence: TGTGCCAGCAGTTACCTCGGGACAGGGAGAGAGCACTATGGCTACACCTTC. This translates into CASSYLGTGREHYGYTF. V and J are TRBV6-5 and TRBJ1-2, with 9 bases aligning to TRBD1. With V trimmed by 2 bases and J by 3 bases, 10 bases remained unmatched. The CDR3 runs 17 residues. The germline CDR1 and CDR2 sequences are MNHEY and SVGAGI.

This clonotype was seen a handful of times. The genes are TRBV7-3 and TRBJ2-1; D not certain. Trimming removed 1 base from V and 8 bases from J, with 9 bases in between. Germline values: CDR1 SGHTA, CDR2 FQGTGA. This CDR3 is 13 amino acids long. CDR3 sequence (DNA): TGTGCCAGCAGCTTAAGAAGAGGCGATGAGCAGTTCTTC. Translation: CASSLRRGDEQFF. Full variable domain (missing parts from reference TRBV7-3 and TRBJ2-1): GAGVSQTPSNKVTEKGKYVELRCDPISGHTALYWYRQSLGQGPEFLIYFQGTGAADDSGLPNDRFFAVRPEGSVSTLKIQRTERGDSAVYLCASSLRRGDEQFFGPGTRLTVL.

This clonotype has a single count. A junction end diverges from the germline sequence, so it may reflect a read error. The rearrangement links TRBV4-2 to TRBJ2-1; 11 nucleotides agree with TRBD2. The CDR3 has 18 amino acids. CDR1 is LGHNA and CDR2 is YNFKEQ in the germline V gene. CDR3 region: CASSRVNGTSGTYNERFF. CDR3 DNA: TGTGCCAGCAGCCGGGTTAACGGGACTAGCGGAACCTACAATGAGCGGTTCTTC.

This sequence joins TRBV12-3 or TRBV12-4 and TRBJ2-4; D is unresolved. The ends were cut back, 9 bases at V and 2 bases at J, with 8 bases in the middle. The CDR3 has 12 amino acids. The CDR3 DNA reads TGTGCCAGTGGCCGGACCAAAAACATTCAGTACTTC. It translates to CASGRTKNIQYF.

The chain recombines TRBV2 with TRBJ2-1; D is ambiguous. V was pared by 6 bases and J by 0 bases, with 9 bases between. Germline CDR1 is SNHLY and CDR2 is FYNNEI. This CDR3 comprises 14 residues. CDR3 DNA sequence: TGTGCCAGCAGGAGGTTAGGCTCCTACAATGAGCAGTTCTTC. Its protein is CASRRLGSYNEQFF.